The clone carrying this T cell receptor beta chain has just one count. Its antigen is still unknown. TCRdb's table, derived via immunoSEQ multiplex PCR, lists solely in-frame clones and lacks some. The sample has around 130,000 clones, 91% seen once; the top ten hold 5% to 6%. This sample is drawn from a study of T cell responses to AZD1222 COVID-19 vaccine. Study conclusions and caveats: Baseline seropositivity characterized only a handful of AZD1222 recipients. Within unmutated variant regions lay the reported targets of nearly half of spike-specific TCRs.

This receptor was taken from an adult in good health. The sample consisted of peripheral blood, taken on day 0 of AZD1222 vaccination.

Here the CDR3 DNA reads TGCGCCAGCAGCGTAGGACAGGGATATTCACCCCTCCACTTT. Encoded protein: CASSVGQGYSPLHF. This chain joins TRBV5-1 and TRBJ1-6, with TRBD1 identical over 8 bases. J lost 8 bases, V lost 4 bases, and 5 bases had no gene match. The CDR3 sequence is 14 residues long. Germline assignment: CDR1 SGHRS and CDR2 YFSETQ.